This T cell receptor beta chain was sequenced for a study of blood T cells in healthy people across ages. Together with a sample-barcoded 5' primer, a J-beta primer mix was included in a second PCR lasting about 6 to 12 cycles. Each CDR3 protein is one row after TCRdb ran MiXCR on the 5' RACE reads. The data show around 650,000 distinct CDR3 sequences, 40% to 45% seen once. The V gene's germline CDR1 is MDHEN and CDR2 SYDVKM. The V gene end was trimmed by 10 bases and the J gene end by 6 bases; junction bases not matched to a gene: 17. The CDR3 is 16 residues long. Sequenced input: blood. The TCR originated in a man of 80 years or more in good health. The V and J genes are TRBV28 and TRBJ2-3; TRBD2 matches 9 bases. The CDR3 spells CANSLIAGENADTQYF. DNA for the CDR3: TGTGCCAACAGCCTTATAGCGGGGGAGAACGCGGATACGCAGTATTTT. Using reference TRBV28 and TRBJ2-3 for the parts outside the CDR3, the full variable domain is DVKVTQSSRYLVKRTGEKVFLECVQDMDHENMFWYRQDPGLGLRLIYFSYDVKMKEKGDIPEGYSVSREKKERFSLILESASTNQTSMYLCANSLIAGENADTQYFGPGTRLTVL.